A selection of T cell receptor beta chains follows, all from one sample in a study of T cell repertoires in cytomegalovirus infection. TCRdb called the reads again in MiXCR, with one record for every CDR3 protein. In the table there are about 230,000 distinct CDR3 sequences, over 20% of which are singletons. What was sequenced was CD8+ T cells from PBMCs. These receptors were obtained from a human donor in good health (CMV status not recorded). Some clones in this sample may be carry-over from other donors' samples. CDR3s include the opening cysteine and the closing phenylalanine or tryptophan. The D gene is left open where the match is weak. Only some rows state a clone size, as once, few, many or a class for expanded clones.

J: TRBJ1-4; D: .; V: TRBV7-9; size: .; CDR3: CASSPPEVVSEKLFF; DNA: TGTGCCAGCAGCCCCCCGGAAGTGGTCTCGGAAAAACTGTTTTTT
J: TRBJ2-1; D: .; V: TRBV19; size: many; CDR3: CASSPSSYNEQFF; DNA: TGTGCCAGCAGTCCAAGCTCCTACAATGAGCAGTTCTTC
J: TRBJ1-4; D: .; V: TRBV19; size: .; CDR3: CASSGRNYEKLFF; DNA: TGTGCCAGTAGTGGCAGGAACTATGAAAAACTGTTTTTT
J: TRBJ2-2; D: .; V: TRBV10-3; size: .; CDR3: CATQGSTGELFF; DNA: TGTGCCACACAGGGATCCACCGGGGAGCTGTTTTTT
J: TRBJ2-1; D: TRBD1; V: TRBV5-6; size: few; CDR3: CASIAFGQGNNEQFF; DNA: TGTGCCAGCATCGCTTTTGGACAGGGGAACAATGAGCAGTTCTTC
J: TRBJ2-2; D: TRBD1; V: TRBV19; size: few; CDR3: CASTTQGIGELFF; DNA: TGTGCCAGTACCACACAGGGGATCGGGGAGCTGTTTTTT
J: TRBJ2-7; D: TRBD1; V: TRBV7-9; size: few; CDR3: CASSLPPTGGAYEQYF; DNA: TGTGCCAGCAGCTTACCCCCTACAGGGGGCGCGTACGAGCAGTACTTC
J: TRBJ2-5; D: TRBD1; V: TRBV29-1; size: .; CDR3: CSVEPDRVETQYF; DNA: TGCAGCGTTGAACCCGACAGGGTAGAGACCCAGTACTTC
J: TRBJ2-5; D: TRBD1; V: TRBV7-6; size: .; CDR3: CASSGTVQETQYF; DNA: TGTGCCAGCAGCGGGACAGTACAAGAGACCCAGTACTTC
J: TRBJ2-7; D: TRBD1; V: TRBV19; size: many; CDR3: CASNTGGDEQYF; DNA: TGTGCCAGTAATACAGGGGGCGACGAGCAGTACTTC
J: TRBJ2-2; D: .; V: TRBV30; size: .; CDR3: CAWMTLVNTGELFF; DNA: TGTGCCTGGATGACGCTAGTAAACACCGGGGAGCTGTTTTTT
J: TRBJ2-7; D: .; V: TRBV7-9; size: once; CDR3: CASMQGSYEQYF; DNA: TGTGCCAGCATGCAGGGCTCCTACGAGCAGTACTTC
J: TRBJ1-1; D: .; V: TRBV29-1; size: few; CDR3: CSGGRLNTEAFF; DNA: TGCAGCGGGGGACGACTGAACACTGAAGCTTTCTTT
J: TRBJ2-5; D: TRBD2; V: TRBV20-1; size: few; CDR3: CSADSGGLQETQYF; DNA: TGCAGTGCTGATAGCGGGGGCCTCCAAGAGACCCAGTACTTC
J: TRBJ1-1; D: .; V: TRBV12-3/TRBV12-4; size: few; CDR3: CASSFRIEAFF; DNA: TGTGCCAGCAGTTTTAGGATAGAAGCTTTCTTT
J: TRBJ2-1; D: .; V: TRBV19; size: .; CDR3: CASNEGASVTNEQFF; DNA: TGTGCCAGTAACGAAGGGGCGTCCGTGACGAATGAGCAGTTCTTC
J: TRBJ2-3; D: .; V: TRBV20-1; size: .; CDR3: CSARAGATDTQYF; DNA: TGCAGTGCTAGAGCGGGGGCTACAGATACGCAGTATTTT
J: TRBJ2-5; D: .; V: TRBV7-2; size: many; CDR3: CASSSKDRWGETQYF; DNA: TGTGCCAGCAGCTCCAAAGACAGGTGGGGAGAGACCCAGTACTTC
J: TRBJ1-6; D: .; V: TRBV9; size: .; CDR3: CASSGQIGNSPLHF; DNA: TGTGCCAGCAGCGGACAAATTGGGAATTCACCCCTCCACTTT
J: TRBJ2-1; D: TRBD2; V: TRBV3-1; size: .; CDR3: CASSQASGGYGVEQFF; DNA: TGTGCCAGCAGCCAAGCTAGCGGGGGGTACGGGGTTGAGCAGTTCTTC
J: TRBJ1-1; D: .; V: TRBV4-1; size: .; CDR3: CASSSPGLHAFF; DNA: TGCGCCAGCAGCTCGCCGGGACTCCATGCTTTCTTT
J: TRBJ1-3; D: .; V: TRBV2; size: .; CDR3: CASSEDSSTGNTIYF; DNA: TGTGCCAGCAGTGAAGACAGCAGTACTGGAAACACCATATATTTT
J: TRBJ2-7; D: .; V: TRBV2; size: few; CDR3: CASSEGQFSYEQYF; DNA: TGTGCCAGCAGTGAAGGACAGTTTTCCTACGAGCAGTACTTC
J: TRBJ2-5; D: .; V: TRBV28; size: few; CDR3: CASRLLDRQETQYF; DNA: TGTGCCAGCAGACTGCTGGACAGACAAGAGACCCAGTACTTC